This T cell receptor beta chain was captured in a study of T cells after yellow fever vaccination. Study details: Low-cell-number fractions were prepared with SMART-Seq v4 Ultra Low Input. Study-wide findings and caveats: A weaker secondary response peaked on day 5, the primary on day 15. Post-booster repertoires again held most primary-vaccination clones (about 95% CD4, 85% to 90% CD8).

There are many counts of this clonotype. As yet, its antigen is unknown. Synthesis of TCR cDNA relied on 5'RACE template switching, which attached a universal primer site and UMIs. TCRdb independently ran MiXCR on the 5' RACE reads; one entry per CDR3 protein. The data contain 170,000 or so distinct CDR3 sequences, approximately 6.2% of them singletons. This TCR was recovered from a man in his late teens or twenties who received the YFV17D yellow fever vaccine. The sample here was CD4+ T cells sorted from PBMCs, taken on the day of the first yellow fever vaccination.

The CDR3 loop reads CASSLDDYYQETQYF. The CDR3 coding sequence is TGTGCCAGCAGCTTAGATGACTACTACCAAGAGACCCAGTACTTC. The chain couples TRBV7-9 to TRBJ2-5; D is perhaps TRBD2 (5 bases). The CDR3 covers 15 residues. Germline V lookup: CDR1 SEHNR, CDR2 FQNEAQ (reference sequence). The V end lost 1 base, the J end lost 0 bases, and 9 bases lay between the germline ends.